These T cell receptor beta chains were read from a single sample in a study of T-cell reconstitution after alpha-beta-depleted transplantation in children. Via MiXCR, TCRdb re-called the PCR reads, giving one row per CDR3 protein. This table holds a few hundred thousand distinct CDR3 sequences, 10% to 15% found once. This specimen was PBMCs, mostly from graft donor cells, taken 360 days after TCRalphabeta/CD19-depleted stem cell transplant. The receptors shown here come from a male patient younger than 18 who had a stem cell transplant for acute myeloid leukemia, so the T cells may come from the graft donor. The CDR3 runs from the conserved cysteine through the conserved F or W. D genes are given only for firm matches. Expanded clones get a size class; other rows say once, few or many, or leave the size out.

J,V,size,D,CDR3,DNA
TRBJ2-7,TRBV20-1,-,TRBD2,CSATYSPSGIYVTSYEQYF,TGCAGTGCTACCTATTCCCCTAGCGGGATATACGTTACATCCTACGAGCAGTACTTC
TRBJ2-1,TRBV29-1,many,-,CSVTSSYNEQFF,TGCAGCGTAACTAGCTCCTACAATGAGCAGTTCTTC
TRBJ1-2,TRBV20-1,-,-,CSARIPTRDHGYTF,TGCAGTGCTAGAATACCGACAAGGGATCATGGCTACACCTTC
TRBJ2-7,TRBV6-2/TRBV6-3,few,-,CASSYSRALGYEQYF,TGTGCCAGCAGTTACAGCAGGGCCTTGGGCTACGAGCAGTACTTC
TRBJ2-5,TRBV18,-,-,CASSPFPGHYGGETQYF,TGTGCCAGCTCGCCATTCCCGGGACACTATGGCGGAGAGACCCAGTACTTC
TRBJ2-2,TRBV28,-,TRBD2,CASSSRGITSGRKDTGELFF,TGTGCCAGCAGCTCCCGTGGAATAACTAGCGGGAGGAAGGACACCGGGGAGCTGTTTTTT
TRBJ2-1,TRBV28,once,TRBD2,CASRNSGRGTYNEQFF,TGTGCCAGCAGAAATAGCGGGAGGGGGACCTACAATGAGCAGTTCTTC
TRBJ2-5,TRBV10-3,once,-,CATSQTGIQETQYF,TGTGCCACCTCACAAACAGGGATCCAAGAGACCCAGTACTTC
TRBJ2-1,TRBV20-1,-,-,CSASSGSSSYNEQFF,TGCAGTGCTAGTTCCGGGTCGAGCTCCTACAATGAGCAGTTCTTC
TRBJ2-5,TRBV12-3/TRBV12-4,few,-,CASRGLSGETQYF,TGTGCCAGCAGGGGCTTATCCGGAGAGACCCAGTACTTC
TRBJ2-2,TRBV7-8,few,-,CASSPNPQGTGELFF,TGTGCCAGCAGCCCCAACCCGCAGGGCACCGGGGAGCTGTTTTTT
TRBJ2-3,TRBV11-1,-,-,CASSLLLARPSGGSTDTQYF,TGTGCCAGCAGCTTACTTCTAGCGAGACCCTCTGGGGGTAGCACAGATACGCAGTATTTT
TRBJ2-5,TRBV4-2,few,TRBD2,CASSQGGGPSGRASGETQYF,TGTGCCAGCAGCCAAGGAGGAGGTCCTAGCGGGAGGGCCTCGGGGGAGACCCAGTACTTC
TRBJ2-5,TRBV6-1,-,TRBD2,CASSRYSGRAGETQYF,TGTGCCAGCAGTAGATATAGCGGGAGGGCCGGGGAGACCCAGTACTTC
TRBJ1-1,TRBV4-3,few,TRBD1,CASSQDGQGDTEAFF,TGCGCCAGCAGCCAAGACGGGCAGGGGGACACTGAAGCTTTCTTT
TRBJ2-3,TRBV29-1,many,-,CSVRDTDTQYF,TGCAGCGTGAGGGACACCGATACGCAGTATTTT
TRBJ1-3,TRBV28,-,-,CASSFGGAPKAGNTIYF,TGTGCCAGCAGTTTCGGAGGGGCCCCTAAAGCTGGAAACACCATATATTTT
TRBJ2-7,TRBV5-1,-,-,CASCPGTSSYEQYF,TGCGCCAGCTGCCCCGGGACCTCATCCTACGAGCAGTACTTC
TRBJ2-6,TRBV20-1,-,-,CSARDTKDSGANVLTF,TGCAGTGCTAGAGATACGAAAGACTCTGGGGCCAACGTCCTGACTTTC
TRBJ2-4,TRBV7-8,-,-,CASSLYTAKNIQYF,TGTGCCAGCAGCTTATATACAGCCAAAAACATTCAGTACTTC
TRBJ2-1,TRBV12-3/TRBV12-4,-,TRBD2,CASTSSGRAQNEQFF,TGTGCCAGCACCTCTAGCGGGAGGGCACAAAATGAGCAGTTCTTC
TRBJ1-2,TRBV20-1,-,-,CSARDQTLPPNYGYTF,TGCAGTGCTAGAGATCAAACTCTCCCCCCTAACTATGGCTACACCTTC
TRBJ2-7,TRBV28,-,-,CASSSQGTPYEQYF,TGTGCCAGCAGTTCCCAGGGGACCCCCTACGAGCAGTACTTC
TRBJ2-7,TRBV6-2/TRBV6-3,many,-,CASSYRGRTYEQYF,TGTGCCAGCAGTTACCGAGGCAGAACCTACGAGCAGTACTTC
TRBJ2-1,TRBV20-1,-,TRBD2,CRVAGVNEQFF,TGCAGGGTAGCGGGAGTTAATGAGCAGTTCTTC
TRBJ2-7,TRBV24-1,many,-,CATSDPPGYEQYF,TGTGCCACCAGTGACCCGCCGGGCTACGAGCAGTACTTC
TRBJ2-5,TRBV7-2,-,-,CASSLRLEPQETQYF,TGTGCCAGCAGCTTACGGCTAGAGCCCCAAGAGACCCAGTACTTC
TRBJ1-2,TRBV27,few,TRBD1,CASSYQQGYGYTF,TGTGCCAGCAGCTACCAACAGGGGTATGGCTACACCTTC
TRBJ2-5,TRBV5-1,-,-,CASSLGDPETQYF,TGCGCCAGCAGCTTGGGGGACCCTGAGACCCAGTACTTC
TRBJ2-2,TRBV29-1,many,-,CSVEDTDTANTGELFF,TGCAGCGTTGAAGACACCGATACAGCGAACACCGGGGAGCTGTTTTTT
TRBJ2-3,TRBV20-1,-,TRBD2,CSSLAGVADTQYF,TGCAGTTCCTTAGCGGGAGTAGCAGATACGCAGTATTTT
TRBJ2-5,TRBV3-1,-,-,CASSFRLAGAQYF,TGTGCCAGCAGCTTCCGATTAGCCGGGGCCCAGTACTTC